The sequence of this TCR beta chain was determined in a study of cytotoxic CD8 clonotypes in ibrutinib-treated CLL. Per germline, CDR1 SQVTM and CDR2 ANQGSEA. Trimming cost V 7 bases and J 4 bases; bases outside gene matches: 8. This CDR3 region has 13 residues. This clone was recorded a few times. No antigen is known for it. Sequencing sought depths of 1 in 200,000 to 1 in 1 million T cells. Using immunoSEQ multiplex PCR, the repertoire was profiled, and TCRdb retains in-frame clones only, with some absent. Seen here are about 140,000 clones, 80% observed once, and the top ten hold approximately 7.6%. Study-wide findings and caveats: Under treatment, the uncommon public clonotypes either contracted or remained stable. Circulating CD8+ T-cell counts were tracked by baseline clonality, which exceeded that of age-matched healthy donors.

The receptor comes from a human donor with chronic lymphocytic leukemia. Source: PBMCs, taken after 36 months of ibrutinib treatment. This sequence joins TRBV29-1 and TRBJ1-1; TRBD1 agrees at 8 bases. The CDR3 protein is CSARQGRVTEAFF. The CDR3 DNA follows: TGCAGCGCGCGACAGGGGAGAGTCACTGAAGCTTTCTTT.